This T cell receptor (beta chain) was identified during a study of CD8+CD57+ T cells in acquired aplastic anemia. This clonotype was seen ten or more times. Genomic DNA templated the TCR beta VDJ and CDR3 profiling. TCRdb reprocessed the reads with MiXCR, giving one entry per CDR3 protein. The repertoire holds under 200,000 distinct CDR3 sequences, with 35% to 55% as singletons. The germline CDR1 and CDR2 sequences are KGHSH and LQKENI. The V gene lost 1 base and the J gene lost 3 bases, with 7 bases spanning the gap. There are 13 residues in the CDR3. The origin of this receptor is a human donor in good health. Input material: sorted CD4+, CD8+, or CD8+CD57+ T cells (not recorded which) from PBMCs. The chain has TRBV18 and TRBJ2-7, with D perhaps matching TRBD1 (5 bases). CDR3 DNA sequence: TGTGCCAGCTCACCACTTCAGGGCTACGAGCAGTACTTC. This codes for CASSPLQGYEQYF.